The clone carrying this TCR beta chain was seen only once. As yet, its antigen is unknown. Germline CDR1 reads LNHDA; CDR2 reads SQIVND (reference sequence). CDR3 length: 16 amino acids. Germline trimming cut 3 bases from V and 3 bases from J; bases unmatched to any gene: 8. The data were taken from a study of PD-1 blockade in classical Hodgkin lymphoma. Patients all relapsed after autologous stem cell transplantation, and there was variation in brentuximab vedotin exposure. Study results and limitations: Relapsed/refractory patients reportedly had the lowest baseline TCR diversity, below newly diagnosed patients, who were below healthy donors.

Using immunoSEQ multiplex PCR, the repertoire was profiled, and TCRdb retains in-frame clones only, with some absent. The sample records more than 10,000 clones, over 70% being singletons. This sample comprised peripheral blood mononuclear cells (PBMCs), obtained before the second cycle of nivolumab. This sequence originates from a human donor with classical Hodgkin lymphoma. This sequence joins TRBV19 and TRBJ1-2; TRBD1 agrees at 9 bases. The CDR3 DNA is TGTGCCAGTAGTATCATTGGGACAGGGCTCTACTATGGCTACACCTTC. Residues: CASSIIGTGLYYGYTF.